These T cell receptor beta chains were read from a single sample in a study of cytomegalovirus exposure and HLA in healthy donors. The table came from immunoSEQ multiplex PCR; TCRdb's copy has only in-frame clones and leaves some out. The sample includes more than 75,000 clones, 75% to 85% seen only once; the top ten take under 4%. The sample taken for sequencing was PBMCs. Receptor source: a woman in her thirties or forties in good health and CMV-seronegative. The CDR3 runs from the conserved cysteine through the conserved F or W. A D gene is named only where the DNA matches it firmly. Rows give clone size only sometimes, using once, few, many, or a class for an expanded clone.

v_gene: TRBV6-4; j_gene: TRBJ1-1; abundance: .; d_gene: .; CDR3aa: CASSGEGTEAFF; CDR3nt: TGTGCCAGCAGTGGGGAGGGAACTGAAGCTTTCTTT
v_gene: TRBV7-8; j_gene: TRBJ2-7; abundance: once; d_gene: .; CDR3aa: CASSWDKSYEQYF; CDR3nt: TGTGCCAGCAGCTGGGACAAGTCCTACGAGCAGTACTTC
v_gene: TRBV2; j_gene: TRBJ1-2; abundance: once; d_gene: .; CDR3aa: CASSHRETDGYTF; CDR3nt: TGTGCCAGCAGCCACCGGGAGACTGATGGCTACACCTTC
v_gene: TRBV5-5; j_gene: TRBJ2-6; abundance: .; d_gene: .; CDR3aa: CASSLRPPGLVSSGANVLTF; CDR3nt: TGTGCCAGCAGCTTGAGACCACCAGGGTTGGTATCGTCTGGGGCCAACGTCCTGACTTTC
v_gene: TRBV6-5; j_gene: TRBJ1-1; abundance: .; d_gene: .; CDR3aa: CASSYSRQMNTEAFF; CDR3nt: TGTGCCAGCAGTTACTCGAGACAGATGAACACTGAAGCTTTCTTT
v_gene: TRBV18; j_gene: TRBJ1-1; abundance: .; d_gene: .; CDR3aa: CASSPVSTEAFF; CDR3nt: TGTGCCAGCTCACCTGTGAGCACTGAAGCTTTCTTT
v_gene: TRBV5-6; j_gene: TRBJ2-6; abundance: .; d_gene: .; CDR3aa: CASSLQGFSGANVLTF; CDR3nt: TGTGCCAGCAGCTTACAGGGTTTCTCTGGGGCCAACGTCCTGACTTTC
v_gene: TRBV25-1; j_gene: TRBJ2-2; abundance: once; d_gene: .; CDR3aa: CASSPLPGELFF; CDR3nt: TGTGCCAGCAGTCCCCTTCCTGGGGAGCTGTTTTTT
v_gene: TRBV9; j_gene: TRBJ2-3; abundance: .; d_gene: TRBD2; CDR3aa: CASSLAGDRIDTQYF; CDR3nt: TGTGCCAGCAGTCTAGCGGGGGATAGGATAGATACGCAGTATTTT
v_gene: TRBV11-2; j_gene: TRBJ2-3; abundance: .; d_gene: TRBD2; CDR3aa: CASSSSGGVSTQYF; CDR3nt: TGTGCCAGCAGCTCGAGCGGGGGGGTCTCTACGCAGTATTTT
v_gene: TRBV30; j_gene: TRBJ1-5; abundance: .; d_gene: .; CDR3aa: CAWDRSGGNQPQHF; CDR3nt: TGTGCCTGGGACCGGTCCGGGGGCAATCAGCCCCAGCATTTT
v_gene: TRBV7-9; j_gene: TRBJ1-2; abundance: once; d_gene: .; CDR3aa: CASSATGTGGGYTF; CDR3nt: TGTGCCAGCAGCGCGACCGGGACTGGGGGAGGCTACACCTTC
v_gene: TRBV9; j_gene: TRBJ1-4; abundance: .; d_gene: .; CDR3aa: CACRDKGFF; CDR3nt: TGTGCCTGCCGGGACAAAGGGTTTTTT
v_gene: TRBV15; j_gene: TRBJ2-7; abundance: .; d_gene: .; CDR3aa: CATSSQQGSSYEQYF; CDR3nt: TGTGCCACCAGCAGCCAGCAGGGGAGCTCCTACGAGCAGTACTTC
v_gene: TRBV7-9; j_gene: TRBJ1-4; abundance: medium-sized; d_gene: .; CDR3aa: CASSRRTETEKLFF; CDR3nt: TGTGCCAGCAGTAGACGGACAGAGACGGAAAAACTGTTTTTT
v_gene: TRBV30; j_gene: TRBJ1-2; abundance: .; d_gene: .; CDR3aa: CAWSTRGGGAHREYGYTF; CDR3nt: TGTGCCTGGAGTACGAGGGGAGGGGGGGCTCATCGGGAATATGGCTACACCTTC
v_gene: TRBV7-9; j_gene: TRBJ2-3; abundance: .; d_gene: TRBD2; CDR3aa: CASSLSGLVADTQYF; CDR3nt: TGTGCCAGCAGCTTATCGGGACTAGTTGCAGATACGCAGTATTTT
v_gene: TRBV5-1; j_gene: TRBJ2-7; abundance: .; d_gene: .; CDR3aa: CASSSPGTKGNEQYF; CDR3nt: TGCGCCAGCAGCAGCCCCGGGACAAAAGGGAACGAGCAGTACTTC
v_gene: TRBV15; j_gene: TRBJ1-4; abundance: .; d_gene: TRBD1; CDR3aa: CATSVGTGSEKLFF; CDR3nt: TGTGCCACCAGCGTTGGGACAGGGAGTGAAAAACTGTTTTTT
v_gene: TRBV7-2; j_gene: TRBJ1-3; abundance: .; d_gene: TRBD1; CDR3aa: CASSSGQPGNTIYF; CDR3nt: TGTGCCAGCAGCTCGGGACAGCCTGGAAACACCATATATTTT
v_gene: TRBV4-1; j_gene: TRBJ2-1; abundance: .; d_gene: TRBD1; CDR3aa: CASSPPQGRPNEQFF; CDR3nt: TGCGCCAGCAGCCCACCACAGGGGCGGCCCAATGAGCAGTTCTTC
v_gene: TRBV5-8; j_gene: TRBJ2-5; abundance: .; d_gene: .; CDR3aa: CASSFPRQKETQYF; CDR3nt: TGTGCCAGCAGCTTCCCCCGACAGAAAGAGACCCAGTACTTC
v_gene: TRBV5-6; j_gene: TRBJ1-1; abundance: .; d_gene: .; CDR3aa: CASRLLGTWNTEAFF; CDR3nt: TGTGCCAGCAGGTTGCTCGGGACATGGAACACTGAAGCTTTCTTT
v_gene: TRBV6-6; j_gene: TRBJ2-3; abundance: .; d_gene: .; CDR3aa: CASSPFGRGLSDTQYF; CDR3nt: TGTGCCAGCAGCCCATTCGGACGGGGGTTATCAGATACGCAGTATTTT
v_gene: TRBV7-3; j_gene: TRBJ2-7; abundance: .; d_gene: .; CDR3aa: CASSGDRLGEQYF; CDR3nt: TGTGCCAGCAGCGGAGACAGACTTGGCGAGCAGTACTTC
v_gene: TRBV9; j_gene: TRBJ2-3; abundance: .; d_gene: TRBD2; CDR3aa: CASSSRLAGSTDTQYF; CDR3nt: TGTGCCAGCAGCAGCCGACTAGCGGGGAGCACAGATACGCAGTATTTT
v_gene: TRBV30; j_gene: TRBJ1-1; abundance: .; d_gene: TRBD1; CDR3aa: CAWSASGRGRRDTEAFF; CDR3nt: TGTGCCTGGAGTGCATCCGGCAGGGGGCGGAGGGACACTGAAGCTTTCTTT
v_gene: TRBV2; j_gene: TRBJ1-6; abundance: .; d_gene: .; CDR3aa: CASTHGGVYNSPLHF; CDR3nt: TGTGCCAGCACCCACGGGGGGGTCTATAATTCACCCCTCCACTTT
v_gene: TRBV7-3; j_gene: TRBJ2-2; abundance: .; d_gene: TRBD1; CDR3aa: CASSSTGTGATGELFF; CDR3nt: TGTGCCAGCAGCTCCACCGGGACAGGGGCCACCGGGGAGCTGTTTTTT
v_gene: TRBV14; j_gene: TRBJ1-6; abundance: .; d_gene: .; CDR3aa: CASSQVKTYGLHF; CDR3nt: TGTGCCAGCAGCCAAGTAAAAACGTACGGGTTACACTTT
v_gene: TRBV7-9; j_gene: TRBJ2-1; abundance: .; d_gene: TRBD1; CDR3aa: CASSARGQGGEQFF; CDR3nt: TGTGCCAGCAGCGCACGGGGACAGGGGGGAGAGCAGTTCTTC
v_gene: TRBV18; j_gene: TRBJ1-1; abundance: .; d_gene: TRBD1; CDR3aa: CASSPETGNYEAFF; CDR3nt: TGTGCCAGCTCACCAGAGACAGGGAATTATGAAGCTTTCTTT
v_gene: TRBV7-2; j_gene: TRBJ2-7; abundance: .; d_gene: TRBD2; CDR3aa: CASSLGAGGRVYEQYF; CDR3nt: TGTGCCAGCAGCTTAGGAGCGGGGGGGCGCGTATACGAGCAGTACTTC
v_gene: TRBV30; j_gene: TRBJ1-4; abundance: .; d_gene: TRBD1; CDR3aa: CAWSIGTGHANEKLFF; CDR3nt: TGTGCCTGGAGTATCGGGACAGGTCACGCAAATGAAAAACTGTTTTTT
v_gene: TRBV2; j_gene: TRBJ2-3; abundance: .; d_gene: TRBD2; CDR3aa: CASSEDLAGGIDTQYF; CDR3nt: TGTGCCAGCAGTGAAGATTTGGCGGGGGGCATTGATACGCAGTATTTT